This TCR beta chain originates from a study of T cell repertoires in cytomegalovirus infection. About the study: Both CMV infection and a matching HLA type were indicated by public TCR beta signatures.

V lost 1 base, J lost 5 bases, and 11 bases lay in between. Germline CDR1 SGHTA, CDR2 FQGNSA. The CDR3 is 15 amino acids. This clonotype has at least ten counts. The antigen remains undetermined. MiXCR was run by TCRdb on the reads, yielding one entry per CDR3 protein. This sample yields around 450,000 distinct CDR3 sequences, of which approximately 10% are seen a single time; 10% belongs to the top ten. Study results and limitations: HLA-C-restricted CMV-specific TCR beta clonotypes were dominant in the ex vivo response. Summed frequency of public TCR beta families distinguished CMV carriers with the relevant HLA.

The receptor was derived from a human donor in good health (CMV status not recorded). Some clones in this sample may be carry-over from other donors' samples. Sequenced material: PBMCs. The J gene is TRBJ2-2, the V gene TRBV7-2; D is possibly TRBD1 (6 bases). CDR3 sequence (DNA): TGTGCCAGCAGCTTAGAACAGGGCAAGACCGGGGAGCTGTTTTTT. Translation: CASSLEQGKTGELFF.